This is a list of T cell receptor beta chains from one sample in a study of T cells after posttransplantation cyclophosphamide. The data were produced by immunoSEQ multiplex PCR, yet TCRdb's version contains in-frame clones alone and is incomplete. The sample offers approximately 27,000 clones and no singletons, the top ten holding over 1.3%. Sequencing was done on a sample of PBMCs. The source of these receptors is a man aged 45-65 years in good health, CMV-negative, and a related stem cell transplant donor. Both conserved end residues are trimmed from each CDR3. A D gene is named only where the DNA matches it firmly.

d_gene	v_gene	j_gene	CDR3aa
NA	TRBV28	TRBJ2-5	ASSLRGGRETQY
TRBD2	TRBV28	TRBJ2-1	ASTSSSGSYNEQF
TRBD1	TRBV11-3	TRBJ1-2	ASSLDRQGAIGYT
TRBD2	TRBV28	TRBJ2-7	ASRRSGTSGSYEQY
NA	TRBV10-1	NA	ASSDSPSPEQY
NA	TRBV9	TRBJ1-6	ASSERDNRLYNSPLH
TRBD1	TRBV5-4	TRBJ1-2	ASSWDRVDNGYT
TRBD1	TRBV4-1	TRBJ1-2	ASSQVDREAT
TRBD1	TRBV19	TRBJ1-2	ASTKLTGGGYGYT
NA	TRBV7-3	TRBJ2-1	ASSLDRSTYNEQF
NA	TRBV30	TRBJ2-7	ACLQGRAISYEQY
NA	TRBV6-1	TRBJ2-7	ASSESAYPTHYEQY
TRBD1	TRBV6-1	TRBJ1-2	ASSTGGDYGYT
NA	TRBV30	TRBJ1-6	AWRSGSYNSPLH
NA	TRBV29-1	TRBJ1-5	SVYRLTVLGNQPQH
NA	TRBV19	TRBJ2-3	ASSMASPHTDTQY
TRBD1	TRBV5-1	TRBJ2-6	ASSKGQGAGGANVLT
TRBD2	TRBV11-2	TRBJ2-1	ASSLLAGSSYNEQF
TRBD1	TRBV7-3	NA	ASSLGTGLSYEQY
NA	TRBV19	TRBJ2-5	ASSIVSRTIQETQY
NA	TRBV6-1	TRBJ1-5	ASSQSRREQPQH
NA	TRBV6-1	TRBJ1-5	ASSELYSYSNQPQH
NA	TRBV29-1	TRBJ2-1	SVEGKGWSYNEQF